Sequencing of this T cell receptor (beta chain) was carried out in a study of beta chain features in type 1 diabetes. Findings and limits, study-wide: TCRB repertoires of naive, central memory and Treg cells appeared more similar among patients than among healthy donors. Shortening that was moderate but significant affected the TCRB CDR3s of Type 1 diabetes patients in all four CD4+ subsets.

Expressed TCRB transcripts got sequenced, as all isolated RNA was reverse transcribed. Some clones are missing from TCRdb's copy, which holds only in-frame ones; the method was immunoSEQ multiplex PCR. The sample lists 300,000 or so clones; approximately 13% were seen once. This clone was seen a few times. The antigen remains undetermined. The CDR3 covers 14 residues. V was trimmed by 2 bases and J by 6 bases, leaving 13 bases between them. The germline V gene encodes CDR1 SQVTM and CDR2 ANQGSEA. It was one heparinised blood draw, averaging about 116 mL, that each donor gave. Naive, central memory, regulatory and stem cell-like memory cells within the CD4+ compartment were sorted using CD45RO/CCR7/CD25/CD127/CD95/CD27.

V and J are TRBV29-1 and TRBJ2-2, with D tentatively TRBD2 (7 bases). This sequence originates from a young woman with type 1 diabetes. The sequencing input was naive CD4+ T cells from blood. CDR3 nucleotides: TGCAGCGTTGAAAGGGGGGGAGCTCCCGGGGAGCTGTTTTTT. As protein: CSVERGGAPGELFF.